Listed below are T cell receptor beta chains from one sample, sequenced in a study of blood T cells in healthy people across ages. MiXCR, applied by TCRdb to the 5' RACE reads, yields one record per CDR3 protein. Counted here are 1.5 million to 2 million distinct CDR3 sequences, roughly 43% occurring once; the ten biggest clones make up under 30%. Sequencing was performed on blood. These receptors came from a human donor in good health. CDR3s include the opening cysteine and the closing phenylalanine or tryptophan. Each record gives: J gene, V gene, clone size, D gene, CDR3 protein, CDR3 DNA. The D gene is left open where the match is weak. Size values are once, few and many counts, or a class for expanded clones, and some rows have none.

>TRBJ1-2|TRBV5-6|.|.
CASSANDRPKDGYTF
TGTGCCAGCAGCGCCAACGACAGGCCCAAAGATGGCTACACCTTC
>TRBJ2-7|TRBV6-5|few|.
CASSATTLEGVREYF
TGTGCCAGCAGTGCCACCACCCTCGAGGGGGTACGAGAGTACTTC
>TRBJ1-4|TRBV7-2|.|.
CASSSPLGGNEKLFF
TGTGCCAGCAGCTCTCCTCTGGGCGGGAATGAAAAACTGTTTTTT
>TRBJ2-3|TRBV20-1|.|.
CSALSGGPFTDTQYF
TGCAGTGCCCTGAGTGGCGGACCCTTCACAGATACGCAGTATTTT
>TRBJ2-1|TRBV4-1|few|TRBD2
CASSPEPGGRVDEQFF
TGCGCCAGCAGCCCAGAACCGGGGGGGCGGGTTGATGAGCAGTTCTTC
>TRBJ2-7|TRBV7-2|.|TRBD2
CASSKPGLAYEQYF
TGTGCCAGCAGCAAACCGGGACTAGCGTACGAGCAGTACTTC
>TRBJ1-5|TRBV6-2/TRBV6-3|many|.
CASSYSIEGLQPQHF
TGTGCCAGCAGTTACTCGATAGAGGGTTTGCAGCCCCAGCATTTT
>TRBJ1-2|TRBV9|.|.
CASSVSLGSGPIYGYTF
TGTGCCAGCAGCGTTAGTTTGGGTTCGGGGCCGATCTATGGCTACACCTTC
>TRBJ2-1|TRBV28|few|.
CASSFRQVYNEQFF
TGTGCCAGCAGTTTCCGGCAGGTTTACAATGAGCAGTTCTTC
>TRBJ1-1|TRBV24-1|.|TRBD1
CATRAGQGANTEAFF
TGTGCCACCAGAGCCGGACAGGGGGCAAACACTGAAGCTTTCTTT
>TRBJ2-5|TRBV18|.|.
CASSPRVAETQYF
TGTGCCAGCTCACCACGGGTGGCGGAGACCCAGTACTTC
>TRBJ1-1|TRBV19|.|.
CASAGKNNMNTEAFF
TGTGCCAGTGCAGGGAAGAATAACATGAACACTGAAGCTTTCTTT
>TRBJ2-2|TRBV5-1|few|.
CASSPLASGELFF
TGCGCCAGCAGCCCCCTAGCAAGCGGGGAGCTGTTTTTT
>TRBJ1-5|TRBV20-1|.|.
CSARVLNSNQPQHF
TGCAGTGCTAGAGTGCTGAATAGCAATCAGCCCCAGCATTTT
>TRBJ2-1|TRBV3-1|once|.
CASSQHSGTEQFF
TGTGCCAGCAGCCAACACTCGGGTACCGAGCAGTTCTTC
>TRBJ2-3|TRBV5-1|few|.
CASSLATYGDTQYF
TGCGCCAGCAGCTTGGCTACCTACGGAGATACGCAGTATTTT
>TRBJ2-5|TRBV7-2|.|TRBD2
CASSLPAGGSETQYF
TGTGCCAGCAGCTTACCAGCGGGGGGAAGTGAGACCCAGTACTTC
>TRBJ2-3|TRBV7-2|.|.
CASSIGGASTDTQYF
TGTGCCAGCAGCATAGGAGGGGCCTCCACAGATACGCAGTATTTT
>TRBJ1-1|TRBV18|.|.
CASSPSAQGTEAFF
TGTGCCAGCTCACCGTCCGCCCAGGGGACTGAAGCTTTCTTT
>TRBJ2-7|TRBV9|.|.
CASSVGPADNSYEQYF
TGTGCCAGCAGCGTAGGTCCGGCGGACAACTCCTACGAGCAGTACTTC
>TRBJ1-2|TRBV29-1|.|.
CSVEGFSRDGYTF
TGCAGCGTTGAGGGTTTTAGTAGGGACGGCTACACCTTC
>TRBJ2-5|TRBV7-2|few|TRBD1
CASSSWTGMETQYF
TGTGCCAGCAGCTCTTGGACAGGGATGGAGACCCAGTACTTC
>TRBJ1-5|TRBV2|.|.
CASSAGVRGNQPQHF
TGTGCCAGCAGTGCGGGGGTTAGGGGGAATCAGCCCCAGCATTTT
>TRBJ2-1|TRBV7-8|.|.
CASSLGVPKSGYNEQFF
TGTGCCAGCAGCTTAGGAGTCCCTAAGTCTGGCTACAATGAGCAGTTCTTC
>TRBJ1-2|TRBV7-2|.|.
CASSLDFSAPWNGYTF
TGTGCCAGCAGCTTAGACTTTTCAGCCCCCTGGAATGGCTACACCTTC
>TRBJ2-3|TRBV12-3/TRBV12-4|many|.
CASSTRDTQYF
TGTGCCAGCAGTACTAGGGATACGCAGTATTTT
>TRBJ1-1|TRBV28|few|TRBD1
CASSLAGGYFTEAFF
TGTGCCAGCAGTTTGGCAGGGGGGTATTTTACTGAAGCTTTCTTT
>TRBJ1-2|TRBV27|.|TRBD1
CASMEAGTGVYGYTF
TGTGCCAGCATGGAAGCCGGGACAGGGGTCTATGGCTACACCTTC
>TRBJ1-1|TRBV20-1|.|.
CSASPPFDSNTEAFF
TGCAGTGCTAGTCCGCCCTTCGACAGTAACACTGAAGCTTTCTTT
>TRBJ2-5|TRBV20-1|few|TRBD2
CSATLAGPQETQYF
TGCAGTGCTACACTAGCGGGGCCCCAAGAGACCCAGTACTTC
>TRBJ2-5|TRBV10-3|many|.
CAISEGASDQETQYF
TGTGCCATCAGTGAAGGAGCTAGCGACCAAGAGACCCAGTACTTC
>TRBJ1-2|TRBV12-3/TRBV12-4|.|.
CASRRAGTVYGYTF
TGTGCCAGCAGAAGAGCCGGGACGGTGTATGGCTACACCTTC
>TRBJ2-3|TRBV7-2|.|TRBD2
CASSPERGNTDTQYF
TGTGCCAGCAGCCCAGAGCGGGGTAACACAGATACGCAGTATTTT
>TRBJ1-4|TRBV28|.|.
CASSLSGRSNEKLFF
TGTGCCAGCAGTCTCTCCGGACGGTCTAATGAAAAACTGTTTTTT
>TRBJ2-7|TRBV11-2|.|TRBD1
CASSSTRDRAYEQYF
TGTGCCAGCAGCAGCACGCGGGACAGGGCCTACGAGCAGTACTTC
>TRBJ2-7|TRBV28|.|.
CASSLQSTAYEQYF
TGTGCCAGCAGTCTCCAATCAACCGCCTACGAGCAGTACTTC
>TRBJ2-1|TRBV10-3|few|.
CAISDPLASIDEQFF
TGTGCCATCAGTGATCCCCTAGCGTCTATCGATGAGCAGTTCTTC
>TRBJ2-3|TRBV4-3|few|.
CASSQRAPASEGTDTQYF
TGCGCCAGCAGCCAGCGCGCGCCGGCTAGCGAAGGCACAGATACGCAGTATTTT
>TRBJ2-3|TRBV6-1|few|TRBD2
CASSVPPAGGQTDTQYF
TGTGCCAGCAGTGTCCCACCAGCGGGGGGGCAGACAGATACGCAGTATTTT
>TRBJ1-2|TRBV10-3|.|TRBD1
CATGDSTHDGYTF
TGTGCCACCGGGGACAGTACCCATGATGGCTACACCTTC
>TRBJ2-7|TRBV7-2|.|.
CASSLSRRSYEQYF
TGTGCCAGCAGCTTGAGCCGACGTTCCTACGAGCAGTACTTC
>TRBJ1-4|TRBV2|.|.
CASSDSVGDNEKRFF
TGTGCCAGCAGCGACAGTGTCGGAGATAATGAAAAACGGTTTTTT
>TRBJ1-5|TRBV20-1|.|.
CSAQGRGINQPQHF
TGCAGTGCCCAAGGACGGGGAATCAATCAGCCCCAGCATTTT
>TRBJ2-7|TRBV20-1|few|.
CSARSRGAGGEQYF
TGCAGTGCTAGAAGCCGCGGGGCAGGAGGGGAGCAGTACTTC
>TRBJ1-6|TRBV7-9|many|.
CASSAGQGGHSPLHF
TGTGCCAGCAGCGCCGGACAAGGGGGACATTCACCCCTCCACTTT
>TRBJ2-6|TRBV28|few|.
CASGIPLGANVLTF
TGTGCCAGCGGCATTCCCCTTGGGGCCAACGTCCTGACTTTC
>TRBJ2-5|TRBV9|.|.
CASSVGPVAGAETQYF
TGTGCCAGCAGCGTAGGCCCTGTTGCAGGGGCGGAGACCCAGTACTTC
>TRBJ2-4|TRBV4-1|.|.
CASGQEGGLSNIQYF
TGCGCCAGCGGCCAAGAAGGAGGGCTATCAAACATTCAGTACTTC
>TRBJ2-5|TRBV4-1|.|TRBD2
CASSHYPTSGGDQETQYF
TGCGCCAGCAGCCACTATCCGACTAGCGGGGGAGACCAAGAGACCCAGTACTTC
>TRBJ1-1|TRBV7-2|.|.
CASSLHQSGAFF
TGTGCCAGCAGCTTACATCAGTCGGGGGCTTTCTTT
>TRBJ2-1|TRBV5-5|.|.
CASSERPAWGAIEQFF
TGTGCCAGCAGCGAGAGACCGGCCTGGGGGGCAATCGAGCAGTTCTTC
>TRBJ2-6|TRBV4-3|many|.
CASSQEPSGANVLTF
TGCGCCAGCAGCCAAGAACCCTCTGGGGCCAACGTCCTGACTTTC
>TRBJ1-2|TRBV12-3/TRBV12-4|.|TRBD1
CASSFSPTGGLAYGHTF
TGTGCCAGCAGTTTTTCCCCGACAGGGGGCCTTGCGTATGGCCACACCTTC
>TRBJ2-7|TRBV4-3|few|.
CASSQIWRGGDSYEQYF
TGCGCCAGCAGCCAGATTTGGAGGGGCGGGGATTCCTACGAGCAGTACTTC
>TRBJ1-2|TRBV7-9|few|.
CASSWRKSYGYTF
TGTGCCAGCAGCTGGCGTAAATCCTATGGCTACACCTTC
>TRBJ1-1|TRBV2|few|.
CASNGELNTEAFF
TGTGCCAGCAACGGGGAATTGAACACTGAAGCTTTCTTT
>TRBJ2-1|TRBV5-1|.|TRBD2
CASSFQGTSSYNEQFF
TGCGCCAGCAGCTTCCAGGGGACTAGTTCCTACAATGAGCAGTTCTTC
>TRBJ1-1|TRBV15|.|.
CATSREEGTEAFF
TGTGCCACCAGCAGAGAGGAGGGGACTGAAGCTTTCTTT
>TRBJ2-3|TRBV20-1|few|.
CSAREGSRDTQYF
TGCAGTGCTAGAGAGGGCAGCAGAGATACGCAGTATTTT